These 30 T cell receptor beta chains were all obtained from the same sample, sequenced in a study of T cell responses to AZD1222 COVID-19 vaccine. Assay used: immunoSEQ multiplex PCR; TCRdb lists only in-frame clones, some missing. The sample carries approximately 80,000 clones, around 90% recorded once. Sample: peripheral blood, taken on day 0 of AZD1222 vaccination. The receptor set was obtained from an adult in good health.

The chain has TRBV19 and TRBJ2-6, with TRBD1 identical over 8 bases. The V segment lost 4 bases and the J segment 0 bases; nucleotides outside the gene matches: 11. In germline, CDR1 is LNHDA, CDR2 SQIVND (reference sequence). This CDR3 has 19 amino acids. The CDR3 here is CASSTQDRVKDSGANVLTF. The CDR3 DNA sequence: TGTGCCAGTAGTACCCAGGACAGGGTGAAGGACTCTGGGGCCAACGTCCTGACTTTC. The full variable domain, its missing parts supplied by reference TRBV19 and TRBJ2-6, is DGGITQSPKYLFRKEGQNVTLSCEQNLNHDAMYWYRQDPGQGLRLIYYSQIVNDFQKGDIAEGYSVSREKKESFPLTVTSAQKNPTAFYLCASSTQDRVKDSGANVLTFGAGSRLTVL.

V and J are TRBV15 and TRBJ2-2, with a weak D call TRBD2 (5 bases). The germline V gene encodes CDR1 LNHNV and CDR2 YYDKDF (reference sequence). The CDR3 is 13 residues long. With 6 bases removed from V and 4 bases from J, the gap between germline ends came to 9 bases. CDR3 in DNA: TGTGCCACCAGTCCCCGGGGCACCGGGGAGCTGTTTTTT. Translating gives CATSPRGTGELFF.

The chain combines TRBV28 with TRBJ2-3; 7 positions match TRBD1. Trimming cost V 5 bases and J 1 base; bases outside gene matches: 9. The CDR3 is 16 residues long. In germline, CDR1 is MDHEN, CDR2 SYDVKM. The CDR3 nucleotides read TGTGCCAGCAGTGCCCGACTTACAGGGGGCACAGATACGCAGTATTTT. Translated: CASSARLTGGTDTQYF.

This clone was detected a few times. This chain joins TRBV13 and TRBJ1-2; possible D gene TRBD1, 5 bases. V was trimmed by 7 bases and J by 4 bases, leaving 19 bases between them. The CDR3 consists of 15 residues. CDR1 and CDR2 (germline): PRHDT, FYEKMQ (reference sequence). CDR3 residues: CASTPLGENGYGYTF. The CDR3 nucleotides are TGTGCCAGCACCCCCCTAGGGGAGAACGGCTATGGCTACACCTTC.

The chain has TRBV6-1 and TRBJ2-5; D may be TRBD1 (6 bases). Trimming took 1 base from V and 7 from J, leaving 16 bases between them. Per the germline V gene, CDR1 is MNHNS and CDR2 is SASEGT. The CDR3 runs to 15 residues. The CDR3 sequence is CASSEGAGVRGTQYF. CDR3 in DNA: TGTGCCAGCAGTGAAGGGGCAGGGGTTCGTGGGACCCAGTACTTC.

In nucleotides, the CDR3 is TGCGCCAGCAGCCAAGTCGCCTGGGGAGCCTACGAGCAGTACTTC. As protein: CASSQVAWGAYEQYF. The V gene is TRBV4-3, the J gene TRBJ2-7; a weak D match, TRBD2 (5 bases). The CDR3 totals 15 residues. Per the germline V gene, CDR1 is LGHNA and CDR2 is YSLEER. Trimming left V 1 base short and J 2 bases short, with 12 bases between.

The CDR3 protein is CASSTAPAIGTEAFF. DNA of the CDR3: TGTGCCAGCAGCACCGCCCCAGCGATCGGAACTGAAGCTTTCTTT. The chain uses TRBV9 and TRBJ1-1; D is unclear. Germline lookup yields CDR1 SGDLS and CDR2 YYNGEE. The CDR3 has 15 residues. V lost 4 bases and J lost 5, with 18 bases in between.

V usage is TRBV7-2 and J usage is TRBJ1-5; D unclear. Trimming removed 3 bases at V and 3 bases at J, with 12 bases between. This CDR3 has 15 residues. From germline, CDR1 is SGHTA and CDR2 FQGNSA. CDR3 DNA: TGTGCCAGCAGCTTGGGTAGCCAAGCCAATCAGCCCCAGCATTTT. Translating it yields CASSLGSQANQPQHF. Full variable domain (missing parts from reference TRBV7-2 and TRBJ1-5): GAGVSQSPSNKVTEKGKDVELRCDPISGHTALYWYRQSLGQGLEFLIYFQGNSAPDKSGLPSDRFSAERTGGSVSTLTIQRTQQEDSAVYLCASSLGSQANQPQHFGDGTRLSIL.

The chain couples TRBV18 to TRBJ2-3; 7 positions match TRBD1. The V gene end was trimmed by 3 bases and the J gene end by 3 bases; junction bases not matched to a gene: 12. Germline assignment: CDR1 KGHSH and CDR2 LQKENI. CDR3 length equals 17 residues. DNA for the CDR3: TGTGCCAGCTCACCCCTTCCGTCGGGACAGTCAACAGATACGCAGTATTTT. Translation: CASSPLPSGQSTDTQYF.

The V and J genes are TRBV7-2 and TRBJ2-1, with D tentatively TRBD2 (5 bases). V lost 8 bases, J lost 10 bases, and 18 bases lay in between. Per germline, CDR1 SGHTA and CDR2 FQGNSA. This CDR3 spans 13 amino acids. CDR3 nucleotides: TGTGCCAGCCCCCCCGGTAGCGCCTGGGAGCAGTTCTTC. Protein product: CASPPGSAWEQFF.

J is TRBJ1-2 and V is TRBV7-2, with D possibly TRBD1 on 6 matching bases. The CDR3 runs to 14 residues. CDR1 SGHTA and CDR2 FQGNSA come from the germline V gene. Trimming shortened V by 6 bases and J by 4 bases, and 15 bases separated the two germline ends. The CDR3 coding sequence is TGTGCCAGCAGTTTCACCGGGACACGCTATGGCTACACCTTC. This codes for CASSFTGTRYGYTF.

This chain links TRBV28 with TRBJ2-7, with TRBD2 as a possible D gene (6 bases). In germline, CDR1 is MDHEN, CDR2 SYDVKM. The CDR3 covers 13 residues. Trimming removed 5 bases at V and 7 bases at J, with 15 bases between. This CDR3 reads CASSMDYKGEQYF. The DNA of the CDR3 is TGTGCCAGCAGTATGGACTACAAGGGGGAGCAGTACTTC.

The chain joins TRBV5-1 to TRBJ2-3, with unresolved D. V was pared by 0 bases and J by 3 bases, with 14 bases between. From germline, CDR1 is SGHRS and CDR2 YFSETQ. The CDR3 runs to 16 residues. As DNA, the CDR3 is TGCGCCAGCAGCTTGGATCCCAGTGCGATGACAGATACGCAGTATTTT. It codes for CASSLDPSAMTDTQYF.

The rearrangement links TRBV7-2 to TRBJ1-5; D unclear. This CDR3 has 16 residues. Germline CDR1 is SGHTA and CDR2 is FQGNSA. Trimming took 1 base from V and 0 from J, leaving 10 bases between them. The CDR3 sequence is CASSLVASNSNQPQHF. Written as DNA, the CDR3 is TGTGCCAGCAGCTTAGTGGCCAGTAATAGCAATCAGCCCCAGCATTTT.

The chain couples TRBV13 to TRBJ1-1, with TRBD1 as a possible D gene (5 bases). The CDR3 is 17 amino acids. The germline CDR1 and CDR2 sequences are PRHDT and FYEKMQ (reference sequence). Trimming shortened V by 5 bases and J by 3 bases, and 22 bases separated the two germline ends. The CDR3 sequence: CASSPGQGGWLDTEAFF. In DNA, the CDR3 is TGTGCCAGCAGCCCCGGGCAGGGTGGATGGTTGGACACTGAAGCTTTCTTT.

The chain carries TRBV5-1 and TRBJ2-3; D uncertain. The CDR3 contains 12 residues. CDR1 and CDR2 (germline): SGHRS, YFSETQ. V was pared by 2 bases and J by 6 bases, with 7 bases between. Here the CDR3 reads CASSFPHDTQYF. Written as DNA, the CDR3 is TGCGCCAGCAGCTTCCCTCACGATACGCAGTATTTT.

The sample holds a few counts of this clone. The chain couples TRBV29-1 to TRBJ2-7, with D possibly TRBD1 on 6 matching bases. Germline CDR1 and CDR2: SQVTM and ANQGSEA. V was shortened by 5 bases and J by 2 bases, with 13 bases between the two germline ends. This CDR3 is 13 amino acids long. In DNA form, the CDR3 reads TGCAGCGTTTCCCGGACAGCTACCTACGAGCAGTACTTC. It translates to CSVSRTATYEQYF.

V and J are TRBV30 and TRBJ1-1, with D unclear. CDR1 is GTSNPN, CDR2 SVGIG, per germline (reference sequence). With 8 bases removed from V and 4 bases from J, the gap between germline ends came to 14 bases. CDR3 length: 12 residues. The CDR3 here is CASRHRSTEAFF. As DNA, the CDR3 is TGTGCCAGTCGACACCGGTCCACTGAAGCTTTCTTT. The full variable domain, its missing parts supplied by reference TRBV30 and TRBJ1-1, is SQTIHQWPATLVQPVGSPLSLECTVEGTSNPNLYWYRQAAGRGLQLLFYSVGIGQISSEVPQNLSASRPQDRQFILSSKKLLLSDSGFYLCASRHRSTEAFFGQGTRLTVV.

The table lists this clone with a count of one. This rearrangement joins TRBV7-2 to TRBJ2-5, with D uncertain. V was trimmed by 5 bases and J by 7 bases, leaving 11 bases between them. The CDR3 runs to 12 residues. Germline V gene data show CDR1 as SGHTA and CDR2 as FQGNSA. CDR3 sequence: CASSPDRRTQYF. The DNA of the CDR3 is TGTGCCAGCAGCCCGGACCGCCGGACCCAGTACTTC.

This clone was found a few times. This sequence joins TRBV7-3 and TRBJ2-1; 9 bases map to TRBD2. J gave up 8 bases and V 5 bases, and 10 bases lay outside the gene matches. The CDR3 spans 15 residues. Germline-derived CDR1 and CDR2 are SGHTA and FQGTGA. CDR3 region: CASSPWGTSQYEQFF. CDR3 bases: TGTGCCAGCAGCCCTTGGGGGACTAGCCAGTATGAGCAGTTCTTC.

This clone was picked up one time. This rearrangement joins TRBV4-1 to TRBJ2-7, with 15 bases aligning to TRBD2. J gave up 3 bases and V 4 bases, and 10 bases lay outside the gene matches. The CDR3 loop spans 18 amino acids. CDR1 MGHRA and CDR2 YSYEKL come from the germline V gene. For the CDR3, the DNA is TGCGCCAGCAGCCCGAGGACTAGCGGGAGGGATCCTCTCTACGAGCAGTACTTC. This translates into CASSPRTSGRDPLYEQYF.

The chain carries TRBV5-1 and TRBJ2-7; 15 positions match TRBD2. The trim removed 2 bases at V and 6 bases at J, leaving 3 bases unmatched. This CDR3 comprises 15 residues. The germline V gene has CDR1 SGHRS and CDR2 YFSETQ. The CDR3 spells CASSFGLAGGSEQYF. CDR3 DNA sequence: TGCGCCAGCAGCTTCGGACTAGCGGGAGGGTCCGAGCAGTACTTC.

The CDR3 loop reads CASSLAPDQPQHF. Written as DNA, the CDR3 is TGTGCCAGCAGCTTAGCGCCCGATCAGCCCCAGCATTTT. V and J are TRBV7-2 and TRBJ1-5; D remains unclear. CDR3 size: 13 residues. The germline V gene encodes CDR1 SGHTA and CDR2 FQGNSA. The V and J ends lost 0 bases and 5 bases respectively, with 5 bases between them.

The chain joins TRBV7-2 to TRBJ2-7; the match to TRBD2 covers 8 bases. The CDR3 runs 14 residues. Trimming removed 5 bases from V and 5 bases from J; junction bases left unmatched: 8. CDR1 and CDR2 (germline): SGHTA, FQGNSA. CDR3 region: CASSPPPTSDEQYF. The CDR3 DNA sequence: TGTGCCAGCAGCCCCCCACCGACTAGCGACGAGCAGTACTTC.

The chain joins TRBV27 to TRBJ2-2; possibly TRBD1 for D (5 bases). CDR1 MNHEY and CDR2 SMNVEV come from the germline V gene (reference sequence). The CDR3 runs 20 residues. The V and J ends lost 7 bases and 1 base respectively, with 28 bases between them. The CDR3 coding sequence is TGTGCCAGCACCGACCGTTCCTGGACCCCAGGGAACGGGAACACCGGGGAGCTGTTTTTT. This sequence encodes CASTDRSWTPGNGNTGELFF.

This sequence joins TRBV5-5 and TRBJ2-1; D remains ambiguous. Germline V gene sequence: CDR1 SGHKS, CDR2 YYEKEE (reference sequence). The length of the CDR3 is 13 residues. The ends were cut back, 1 base at V and 10 bases at J, with 12 bases in the middle. The CDR3 DNA follows: TGTGCCAGCAGCTTGACAAGGATGGGGGAGCAGTTCTTC. This sequence encodes CASSLTRMGEQFF.

CDR3 loop: CASSQVSQAPLHF. DNA of the CDR3: TGTGCCAGCAGCCAAGTTTCACAGGCCCCCCTCCACTTT. The chain uses TRBV3-1 (or the pseudogene TRBV3-2) and TRBJ1-6, with D possibly matching TRBD1 (5 bases). Trimming pared 1 base from V and 13 bases from J, leaving 11 bases between. Germline CDR1 LGHDT, CDR2 YNNKEL (reference sequence). The CDR3 loop spans 13 amino acids.

The chain is built from TRBV10-3 and TRBJ1-5, with a tentative D call TRBD1 (5 bases). Trimming removed 0 bases from V and 7 bases from J, with 16 bases in between. Germline CDR1 ENHRY, CDR2 SYGVKD. The CDR3 runs to 16 residues. The CDR3 sequence is CAISESGAGTEQPQHF. In DNA form, the CDR3 reads TGTGCCATCAGTGAGTCGGGTGCAGGGACGGAGCAGCCCCAGCATTTT.

The chain carries TRBV19 and TRBJ2-4; the match to TRBD1 covers 10 bases. This CDR3 is built from 16 residues. The V gene's germline CDR1 is LNHDA and CDR2 SQIVND (reference sequence). V lost 3 bases to trimming and J lost 1 base; unmatched junction nucleotides: 3. CDR3 DNA sequence: TGTGCCAGTAGTATCTGGACAGGGGGGGCCAAAAACATTCAGTACTTC. It translates to CASSIWTGGAKNIQYF.

The rearrangement joins TRBV4-3 to TRBJ2-1; 8 bases are a match to TRBD1. This CDR3 has 13 residues. CDR1 LGHNA and CDR2 YSLEER come from the germline V gene. V shed 3 bases, J shed 10 bases, and the junction held 5 bases outside the gene matches. CDR3 sequence (DNA): TGCGCCAGCAGCCACGACTGGGACAGGGAGCAGTTCTTC. Translation: CASSHDWDREQFF.